The 26 T cell receptor beta chains listed next were all sequenced from one sample in a study of T cells in narcolepsy. Measured with immunoSEQ multiplex PCR; TCRdb has only the in-frame clones, and not every one. The table lists tens of thousands of clones, around 90% of them singletons. The sample was CD45RA- memory CD4+ T cells from PBMCs. The origin of the receptors is a human donor with narcolepsy.

The chain employs TRBV5-4 and TRBJ2-5; 7 bases are shared with TRBD2. Germline V CDR1 and CDR2: SGHNT, YYREEE (reference sequence). The trim removed 4 bases at V and 5 bases at J, leaving 14 bases unmatched. The CDR3 loop spans 16 amino acids. CDR3 coding DNA: TGTGCCAGCAGCCTACGAAAAAGGGAGGGGAGGGAGACCCAGTACTTC. Its protein product is CASSLRKREGRETQYF.

This chain connects TRBV6-5 to TRBJ1-1, with D possibly TRBD1 on 5 matching bases. The CDR3 sequence is 14 residues long. V was pared by 5 bases and J by 2 bases, with 12 bases between. Germline V gene sequence: CDR1 MNHEY, CDR2 SVGAGI. The CDR3 nucleotides read TGTGCCAGCAGTCCTGGACAACGAAACACTGAAGCTTTCTTT. This sequence encodes CASSPGQRNTEAFF.

The chain is built from TRBV6-5 and TRBJ2-7, with a tentative D call TRBD2 (6 bases). The CDR3 loop spans 12 amino acids. The germline V and J ends were trimmed by 5 bases and 12 bases, with 17 bases remaining between them. Germline values: CDR1 MNHEY, CDR2 SVGAGI. The CDR3 is CASSRPEGRLYF. The CDR3 nucleotides are TGTGCCAGCAGTCGTCCGGAGGGGCGTCTGTACTTC.

J is TRBJ2-7 and V is TRBV7-2; 8 positions agree with TRBD2. The junction had 8 bases not matched to a gene; V was cut back by 5 bases and J by 5 bases. From germline, CDR1 is SGHTA and CDR2 FQGNSA. The CDR3 covers 14 residues. The CDR3 DNA is TGTGCCAGCAGCGTCCGGACTAGCAGCCACGAGCAGTACTTC. Its translation is CASSVRTSSHEQYF.

V and J are TRBV6-6 and TRBJ2-7, with TRBD1 identical over 8 bases. Germline V gene data show CDR1 as MNHNY and CDR2 as SVGAGI (reference sequence). Losses at the gene ends were 8 bases for V and 6 bases for J; bases not matched to a gene: 12. The CDR3 spans 14 residues. The chain's CDR3 is CASSPRQGYSEQYF. The CDR3, as DNA: TGTGCCAGCTCCCCAAGACAGGGGTATTCCGAGCAGTACTTC.

J is TRBJ2-7 and V is TRBV7-9; D is perhaps TRBD1 (6 bases). Germline assignment: CDR1 SEHNR and CDR2 FQNEAQ (reference sequence). The CDR3 spans 15 residues. The V end was cut by 1 base, the J end by 5 bases, with 15 bases between. Written as DNA, the CDR3 is TGTGCCAGCAGCTTAGTGTCGGGCAGGGGTGACGAGCAGTACTTC. It yields the protein CASSLVSGRGDEQYF.

The chain recombines TRBV5-4 with TRBJ2-4; 9 bases line up with TRBD2. The CDR3 has 16 residues. Germline lookup yields CDR1 SGHNT and CDR2 YYREEE (reference sequence). The trim removed 10 bases at V and 0 bases at J, leaving 11 bases unmatched. Written as DNA, the CDR3 is TGTGCCTGGGGGCGGGGGGGCCCGCTAGCCAAAAACATTCAGTACTTC. Translation: CAWGRGGPLAKNIQYF.

In its sample, this clone was seen once. The rearrangement links TRBV11-2 to TRBJ2-7; possibly TRBD1 or TRBD2 for D (6 bases each). The V gene's germline CDR1 is SGHAT and CDR2 FQNNGV. Trimming removed 5 bases from V and 5 bases from J, with 16 bases in between. The CDR3 is 14 amino acids. The CDR3 DNA sequence: TGTGCCAGCAGCCCCAAAGGGGGGCGCAACGAGCAGTACTTC. Translation gives CASSPKGGRNEQYF.

This clone was seen a single time. The gene calls are TRBV7-2 and TRBJ1-5; D is unclear. Trimming stripped 1 base from V and 0 bases from J, with 7 bases between. The germline CDR1 and CDR2 sequences are SGHTA and FQGNSA. This CDR3 is 15 amino acids long. In DNA, the CDR3 is TGTGCCAGCAGCTTAGATTCCGATAGCAATCAGCCCCAGCATTTT. Translating it yields CASSLDSDSNQPQHF.

This clone was detected a few times. The J gene is TRBJ1-3, the V gene TRBV7-2; tentative D call: TRBD1 (5 bases). V gave up 2 bases and J gave up 3 bases, with 20 bases separating them. Germline V gene lookup returns CDR1 SGHTA and CDR2 FQGNSA. The CDR3 has 18 residues. In nucleotides, the CDR3 is TGTGCCAGCAGCTTAACCGGGGCCTTGGGGCGGCTTGGAAACACCATATATTTT. Its protein is CASSLTGALGRLGNTIYF.

The chain links TRBV14 to TRBJ1-4; possibly TRBD1 for D (5 bases). The CDR3 length is 16 residues. Trimming stripped 3 bases from V and 4 bases from J, with 15 bases between. Germline values: CDR1 SGHDN, CDR2 FVKESK. Written as DNA, the CDR3 is TGTGCCAGCAGCCACTCATCTCGGGACGTTAATGAAAAACTGTTTTTT. Amino acid sequence: CASSHSSRDVNEKLFF. Using reference TRBV14 and TRBJ1-4 for the parts outside the CDR3, the full variable domain is EAGVTQFPSHSVIEKGQTVTLRCDPISGHDNLYWYRRVMGKEIKFLLHFVKESKQDESGMPNNRFLAERTGGTYSTLKVQPAELEDSGVYFCASSHSSRDVNEKLFFGSGTQLSVL.

The genes are TRBV19 and TRBJ1-1; 11 bases map to TRBD1. Germline V gene lookup returns CDR1 LNHDA and CDR2 SQIVND (reference sequence). CDR3 length equals 16 residues. J lost 7 bases, V lost 3 bases, and 10 bases had no gene match. CDR3 region: CASSIGPPGQGDEAFF. CDR3 nucleotides: TGTGCCAGTAGTATCGGGCCCCCGGGACAGGGGGATGAAGCTTTCTTT.

V and J are TRBV5-6 and TRBJ1-1, with D uncertain. The CDR3 totals 12 residues. V gave up 1 base and J gave up 4 bases, with 5 bases separating them. CDR1 and CDR2 (germline): SGHDT, YYEEEE. The CDR3 DNA sequence: TGTGCCAGCAGCTTGACGGGCACTGAAGCTTTCTTT. Translating it yields CASSLTGTEAFF.

The chain links TRBV11-2 to TRBJ1-2; D uncertain. Germline lookup yields CDR1 SGHAT and CDR2 FQNNGV. The germline V and J ends were trimmed by 3 bases and 3 bases, with 5 bases remaining between them. The length of the CDR3 is 12 residues. The CDR3 loop is CASSFGYYGYTF. As DNA, the CDR3 is TGTGCCAGCAGCTTTGGGTACTATGGCTACACCTTC.

DNA for the CDR3: TGTGCCAGCAGCCCATGGAGCGGGGGAACAGATACGCAGTATTTT. Its translation is CASSPWSGGTDTQYF. The gene calls are TRBV7-2 and TRBJ2-3; 8 nucleotides agree with TRBD2. The CDR3 consists of 15 residues. The V segment lost 5 bases and the J segment 3 bases; nucleotides outside the gene matches: 7. Germline V CDR1 and CDR2: SGHTA, FQGNSA.

The rearrangement links TRBV5-6 to TRBJ2-5, with 8 bases that match TRBD2. CDR1 SGHDT and CDR2 YYEEEE come from the germline V gene. With V trimmed by 1 base and J by 1 base, 15 bases remained unmatched. There are 19 residues in the CDR3. The CDR3 spells CASSLFSGGAGASQETQYF. CDR3 coding DNA: TGTGCCAGCAGCTTGTTCTCGGGGGGGGCCGGGGCATCCCAAGAGACCCAGTACTTC.

The J gene is TRBJ2-4, the V gene TRBV6-1; 10 bases match TRBD1. CDR1 is MNHNS, CDR2 SASEGT, per germline. The CDR3 contains 16 residues. V shed 4 bases, J shed 6 bases, and the junction held 9 bases outside the gene matches. This chain's CDR3 is CASSAYPGQGTNIQYF. CDR3 nucleotides: TGTGCCAGCAGTGCATATCCGGGACAGGGGACAAACATTCAGTACTTC.

J is TRBJ2-7 and V is TRBV14, with D uncertain. The CDR3 has 13 residues. CDR1 is SGHDN, CDR2 FVKESK, per germline. Trimming removed 1 base from V and 3 bases from J, with 7 bases in between. CDR3 loop: CASSQASGYEQYF. CDR3 nucleotide sequence: TGTGCCAGCAGCCAAGCATCAGGCTACGAGCAGTACTTC.

This rearrangement joins TRBV19 to TRBJ2-7, with 10 bases identical to TRBD2. After removal of 0 bases from V and 6 bases from J, the junction contained 5 bases not matched to a gene. The CDR3 length is 15 residues. Looked up from germline, CDR1 is LNHDA and CDR2 is SQIVND (reference sequence). CDR3 region: CASSIEAGGPAEQYF. The CDR3 DNA follows: TGTGCCAGTAGTATAGAAGCGGGAGGGCCTGCCGAGCAGTACTTC.

V gene TRBV9 combines with J gene TRBJ2-7; D ambiguous. The CDR3 spans 13 residues. Germline CDR1 reads SGDLS; CDR2 reads YYNGEE. V lost 3 bases to trimming and J lost 0 bases, with 7 bases between them. The CDR3 protein is CASSEGPSYEQYF. The DNA of the CDR3 is TGTGCCAGCAGCGAGGGTCCCTCCTACGAGCAGTACTTC.

The rearrangement links TRBV7-2 to TRBJ2-1; 13 bases are a match to TRBD2. Germline V gives CDR1 SGHTA, CDR2 FQGNSA. This CDR3 region has 16 residues. V lost 1 base and J lost 8; bases outside the gene matches: 5. CDR3 amino acids: CASSLGGLAGVDEQFF. The CDR3 DNA reads TGTGCCAGCAGCTTAGGAGGACTAGCGGGAGTGGATGAGCAGTTCTTC.

The chain employs TRBV7-9 and TRBJ1-2; D possibly corresponds to TRBD1 (5 bases). Germline V gene sequence: CDR1 SEHNR, CDR2 FQNEAQ (reference sequence). CDR3 length equals 12 residues. Between the trimmed V and J ends, which lost 0 bases and 7 bases, there was a span of 6 bases. CDR3 DNA sequence: TGTGCCAGCAGCTTAGCTCAGGGTGGCTACACCTTC. It translates to CASSLAQGGYTF. Looking up the rest from reference TRBV7-9 and TRBJ1-2 gives the full variable domain: DTGVSQNPRHKITKRGQNVTFRCDPISEHNRLYWYRQTLGQGPEFLTYFQNEAQLEKSRLLSDRFSAERPKGSFSTLEIQRTEQGDSAMYLCASSLAQGGYTFGSGTRLTVV.

CDR3 DNA: TGTGCCAGTGGCCTCCCCGGGACCCCCCAGTACTTC. This translates into CASGLPGTPQYF. This chain connects TRBV19 to TRBJ2-5; D possibly uses TRBD1 or TRBD2 (5 bases each). Deletions cut 8 bases from V and 9 bases from J, with 16 bases between. CDR3 size: 12 residues. From germline, CDR1 is LNHDA and CDR2 SQIVND (reference sequence).

The J gene is TRBJ1-3, the V gene TRBV4-3; 7 bases are a match to TRBD1. The CDR3 has 15 amino acids. With V trimmed by 3 bases and J by 0 bases, 2 bases remained unmatched. The germline CDR1 and CDR2 sequences are LGHNA and YSLEER. The CDR3 sequence: CASSQAGGSGNTIYF. CDR3 DNA: TGCGCCAGCAGCCAGGCAGGGGGCTCTGGAAACACCATATATTTT.

The chain has TRBV7-2 and TRBJ1-1, with D possibly TRBD1 on 5 matching bases. Germline V CDR1 and CDR2: SGHTA, FQGNSA. The V gene lost 5 bases and the J gene lost 1 base, with 11 bases spanning the gap. This CDR3 region has 14 residues. Here the CDR3 DNA reads TGTGCCAGCAGCCGCCACAGGTCGAACACTGAAGCTTTCTTT. This encodes CASSRHRSNTEAFF.

The genes are TRBV30 and TRBJ1-2; a weak D match, TRBD1 (5 bases). Germline V lookup: CDR1 GTSNPN, CDR2 SVGIG (reference sequence). V lost 1 base and J lost 4, with 10 bases in between. This CDR3 contains 13 residues. The DNA of the CDR3 is TGTGCCTGGAGTGCCCAGGGATCCTATGGCTACACCTTC. It encodes CAWSAQGSYGYTF.